The following is a T cell receptor (beta chain) sequence with its context. The antigen remains unidentified. As to time point: patch test 2, 6 weeks after DPC sensitization. Described treatment: therapeutic diphenylcyclopropenone sensitization with weekly scalp DPC. Total RNA was isolated from unfractionated whole blood. The sample comes from a study of human T cells and chemical hapten exposure. Notes on the study in general: Expanded TCR sets contained significantly more large CDR3 similarity clusters than controls.

The CDR3 contains 16 residues. The V gene end was trimmed by 0 bases and the J gene end by 4 bases; junction bases not matched to a gene: 7. Per the germline V gene, CDR1 is SGDLS and CDR2 is YYNGEE. TCRdb ran MiXCR on the RACE reads and lists one entry per CDR3 protein. The table lists a few hundred thousand distinct CDR3 sequences, over 6% of them singletons. The chain links TRBV9 to TRBJ2-1; 7 bases line up with TRBD2. The sequence was obtained from a woman aged 18-29 years with alopecia areata. Some clones in this sample may be carry-over from other donors' samples. The sample in question was whole blood, obtained in connection with sensitization to the hapten diphenylcyclopropenone (DPC). The DNA for the CDR3 is TGTGCCAGCAGCGTAGGATCTAGCGGCTTATACAATGAGCAGTTCTTC. Protein: CASSVGSSGLYNEQFF. The full variable domain, rest sourced from reference TRBV9 and TRBJ2-1, is DSGVTQTPKHLITATGQRVTLRCSPRSGDLSVYWYQQSLDQGLQFLIQYYNGEERAKGNILERFSAQQFPDLHSELNLSSLELGDSALYFCASSVGSSGLYNEQFFGPGTRLTVL.